The 19 T cell receptor beta chains below all came from one sample that was sequenced in a study of T-cell memory formation after mild COVID-19. TCRdb analysed the 5' RACE reads with MiXCR anew, one entry per CDR3 protein. The sample has tens of thousands of distinct CDR3 sequences; roughly a quarter are singletons. Specimen: PBMCs or a T cell subset sorted from them (not recorded which). Source of these receptors: a man aged 18 to 35 who had mild COVID-19 (a few samples of this study predate the infection). Cell type and time point are not known.

This clonotype has just a few counts. This chain links TRBV6-2 or TRBV6-3 with TRBJ1-1; TRBD1 is a possible D gene (5 bases). This CDR3 is built from 13 residues. The ends were cut back, 6 bases at V and 3 bases at J, with 11 bases in the middle. Germline values: CDR1 MNHEY, CDR2 SVGEGT. CDR3 in amino acids: CASRWGADTEAFF. The CDR3 nucleotides are TGTGCCAGCAGGTGGGGCGCCGACACTGAAGCTTTCTTT.

This rearrangement joins TRBV7-2 to TRBJ2-1; TRBD1 is a possible D gene (6 bases). Trimming pared 5 bases from V and 5 bases from J, leaving 13 bases between. Germline V gene lookup returns CDR1 SGHTA and CDR2 FQGNSA. The CDR3 runs to 14 residues. The CDR3 protein is CASSLRGINNEQFF. For the CDR3, the DNA is TGTGCCAGCAGCCTCAGGGGTATCAACAATGAGCAGTTCTTC.

The gene calls are TRBV11-2 and TRBJ2-7; D remains ambiguous. Germline V gene data show CDR1 as SGHAT and CDR2 as FQNNGV. Trimming pared 5 bases from V and 2 bases from J, leaving 10 bases between. This CDR3 contains 13 residues. The CDR3 DNA sequence: TGTGCCAGCAGCACGGGCCATGCCTACGAGCAGTACGTC. Its translation: CASSTGHAYEQYV.

The chain has TRBV7-2 and TRBJ2-7, with D hard to call. From germline, CDR1 is SGHTA and CDR2 FQGNSA. Trimming stripped 2 bases from V and 7 bases from J, with 9 bases between. The CDR3 spans 12 residues. CDR3 in amino acids: CASSLKGVEQYF. The CDR3, as DNA: TGTGCCAGCAGCTTAAAAGGAGTGGAGCAGTACTTC.

The chain is built from TRBV7-9 and TRBJ1-4, with D unclear. V lost 2 bases and J 6 bases, leaving 10 bases between the germline ends. The CDR3 covers 14 residues. The germline CDR1 and CDR2 sequences are SEHNR and FQNEAQ (reference sequence). The CDR3 DNA follows: TGTGCCAGCAGCTTACAGGCGTGGGATGAAAAACTGTTTTTT. Protein product: CASSLQAWDEKLFF.

The chain joins TRBV4-1 to TRBJ2-7; D gene ambiguous. CDR3 size: 15 residues. Between the trimmed V and J ends, which lost 1 base and 2 bases, there was a span of 12 bases. Germline V lookup: CDR1 MGHRA, CDR2 YSYEKL. The CDR3 sequence is CASSQGQHPAYEQYF. The CDR3, as DNA: TGCGCCAGCAGCCAAGGGCAACATCCGGCCTACGAGCAGTACTTC.

This clonotype was seen a handful of times. The chain is built from TRBV5-8 and TRBJ2-3, with D possibly TRBD2 on 6 matching bases. CDR1 is SGHTS and CDR2 is YDEGEE in the germline V gene. This CDR3 is built from 16 residues. Trimming pared 3 bases from V and 2 bases from J, leaving 16 bases between. The CDR3 spells CASSWRGREATDTQYF. The CDR3 DNA reads as TGTGCCAGCAGCTGGCGCGGCAGGGAGGCCACAGATACGCAGTATTTT. Variable domain in full (rest from reference TRBV5-8 and TRBJ2-3): EAGVTQSPTHLIKTRGQQATLRCSPISGHTSVYWYQQALGLGLQFLLWYDEGEERNRGNFPPRFSGRQFPNYSSELNVNALELEDSALYLCASSWRGREATDTQYFGPGTRLTVL.

This clonotype was seen only a few times. J is TRBJ2-3 and V is TRBV20-1; D is possibly TRBD1 or TRBD2 (6 bases each). CDR3 length: 15 amino acids. CDR1 is DFQATT and CDR2 is SNEGSKA in the germline V gene (reference sequence). V shed 5 bases and J shed 0 bases, with 15 bases lying between them. The chain's CDR3 is CSADRTGVSTDTQYF. CDR3 sequence (DNA): TGCAGTGCTGACAGGACGGGGGTGAGCACAGATACGCAGTATTTT.

CDR3 sequence reads: CASSVLAGGYNEQFF. CDR3 sequence (DNA): TGTGCCAGCAGCGTACTAGCGGGGGGTTACAATGAGCAGTTCTTC. The genes are TRBV7-2 and TRBJ2-1; 12 nucleotides match TRBD2. This CDR3 is built from 15 residues. Germline CDR1 reads SGHTA; CDR2 reads FQGNSA. V dropped 5 bases and J dropped 4; count of bases not matched to a gene: 3.

Written as DNA, the CDR3 is TGTGCCAGCAGCGCCGTAGCCTCTGGGGCCAACGTCCTGACTTTC. Residues: CASSAVASGANVLTF. V and J are TRBV7-9 and TRBJ2-6; D is unclear. The CDR3 totals 15 residues. CDR1 and CDR2 from the germline V gene are SEHNR and FQNEAQ (reference sequence). Trimming took off 5 bases at V and 0 bases at J, with 8 bases between the two ends.

This chain connects TRBV20-1 to TRBJ1-5, with D uncertain. Germline V lookup: CDR1 DFQATT, CDR2 SNEGSKA (reference sequence). The CDR3 totals 15 residues. Trimming took off 0 bases at V and 7 bases at J, with 16 bases between the two ends. The CDR3 here is CSARDSFSVLQPQHF. The CDR3 region has the DNA TGCAGTGCTAGAGATTCCTTTTCAGTCCTACAGCCCCAGCATTTT.

The chain has TRBV12-3 or TRBV12-4 and TRBJ2-7, with 8 bases aligning to TRBD2. The J segment lost 5 bases and the V segment lost 7 bases, leaving 7 bases of the junction unmatched. The CDR3 extends over 13 amino acids. CDR3 region: CASTIGRGNEQYF. As DNA, the CDR3 is TGTGCCAGCACCATCGGGAGGGGGAACGAGCAGTACTTC.

This clonotype was seen a handful of times. CDR3 residues: CASSLAGRGETQYF. As DNA, the CDR3 is TGTGCCAGCAGCTTAGCAGGCAGGGGAGAGACCCAGTACTTC. The chain carries TRBV7-9 and TRBJ2-5, with TRBD1 as a possible D gene (6 bases). Trimming pared 0 bases from V and 4 bases from J, leaving 9 bases between. The CDR3 contains 14 residues. The germline gives CDR1 SEHNR, CDR2 FQNEAQ (reference sequence).

This clonotype was seen more than once but under ten times. The chain combines TRBV7-9 with TRBJ2-7; D is unresolved. Germline CDR1 is SEHNR and CDR2 is FQNEAQ (reference sequence). Trimming cost V 2 bases and J 4 bases, with 9 bases left between them. The CDR3 is 13 amino acids. The CDR3 protein is CASSLRGPYEQYF. CDR3 coding DNA: TGTGCCAGCAGCTTACGTGGCCCGTACGAGCAGTACTTC. Filled out from reference TRBV7-9 and TRBJ2-7, the complete variable domain reads DTGVSQNPRHKITKRGQNVTFRCDPISEHNRLYWYRQTLGQGPEFLTYFQNEAQLEKSRLLSDRFSAERPKGSFSTLEIQRTEQGDSAMYLCASSLRGPYEQYFGPGTRLTVT.

This clonotype was counted ten times or more. The chain has TRBV20-1 and TRBJ2-3; D is unresolved. The CDR3 is 14 residues long. The germline CDR1 and CDR2 sequences are DFQATT and SNEGSKA (reference sequence). V lost 4 bases and J lost 4, with 15 bases in between. CDR3 sequence reads: CSANWLGIPDTQYF. CDR3 sequence (DNA): TGCAGTGCTAATTGGCTAGGAATCCCAGATACGCAGTATTTT.

The rearrangement links TRBV10-2 to TRBJ1-1, with 7 bases fitting TRBD1. With V trimmed by 6 bases and J by 4 bases, 8 bases remained unmatched. This CDR3 is built from 14 residues. From germline, CDR1 is WSHSY and CDR2 SAAADI. The CDR3 DNA follows: TGCGCCAGCAGCGGAACAGGGGTGGGCACTGAAGCTTTCTTT. Translating it yields CASSGTGVGTEAFF.

This clonotype was observed at least ten times. The chain recombines TRBV10-3 with TRBJ2-3, with 12 bases that match TRBD2. Trimming at V came to 6 bases and at J to 6 bases, leaving 4 bases not matched to a gene. CDR1 ENHRY and CDR2 SYGVKD come from the germline V gene. The CDR3 runs 14 residues. CDR3 nucleotide sequence: TGTGCCATCAGCCCCGGGACTAGCGGGGATACGCAGTATTTT. The encoded protein is CAISPGTSGDTQYF.

This clonotype was detected a few times. Written as DNA, the CDR3 is TGCAGCGTTGACTGGACAGTTGAAGAGACCCAGTACTTC. It is translated as CSVDWTVEETQYF. V gene TRBV29-1 combines with J gene TRBJ2-5, with D possibly matching TRBD1 (6 bases). V lost 3 bases and J lost 3, with 11 bases in between. Germline CDR1 reads SQVTM; CDR2 reads ANQGSEA. The CDR3 is made up of 13 amino acids.

The chain has TRBV21-1 and TRBJ2-3; the D segment call TRBD1 is taken from the table without a DNA check. TRBV21-1 is assigned pseudogene status. The CDR3 contains 18 residues. CDR3 sequence (DNA): TGTGCCAGCAGGACGAAGAGAGGAGGGACCGGGCTCACAGATACGCAGTATTTT. It encodes CASRTKRGGTGLTDTQYF.